Sequencing of this TCR beta chain was carried out in a study of cytomegalovirus exposure and HLA in healthy donors. Study information: An early data release held 75 million to 100 million unique TCRs from HLA-typed donors.

A multiplex PCR was run with 60 Vbeta primers and 13 Jbeta primers. The repertoire was sequenced with immunoSEQ multiplex PCR; TCRdb's copy has only in-frame clones and lacks some. The table lists 90,000 to 100,000 clones, approximately 78% of them singletons. As concerns this clone: The antigen remains undetermined.

Trimming cost V 6 bases and J 1 base, with 22 bases left between them. From germline, CDR1 is ENHRY and CDR2 SYGVKD. CDR3 length equals 18 residues. Donors counted as nominally healthy when sampled, yet unrecorded immune exposures were likely. Findings and limits, study-wide: TCR beta chains numbering 164 were designated cytomegalovirus-associated. Based on reports, TCR beta sequences accurately predicted HLA-A and HLA-B alleles for most subjects.

Sample: PBMCs. The clonotype was recovered from an older woman in good health and CMV-seronegative. J is TRBJ1-3 and V is TRBV10-3, with a weak D call TRBD1 (6 bases). CDR3 loop: CAISGQPFDVASGNTIYF. CDR3 in DNA: TGTGCCATCAGCGGACAGCCGTTCGACGTGGCTTCTGGAAACACCATATATTTT.